This T cell receptor beta chain was documented in a study of T-cell memory formation after mild COVID-19 (dated by TCRdb to the early 2020s). Background for the entire study: Most TCR sequence clusters were specific to one of the two donors. In two donors, T-cell clones that expanded and contracted after mild COVID-19 were followed by sequencing TCRalpha and TCRbeta repertoires longitudinally. Two young, previously healthy adult volunteers made up the cohort, one male and one female.

Concerning this clonotype itself: The antigen this receptor binds is unknown. No much larger clone is present one base from it, and per-base qualities are unavailable.

Ficoll-Paque density gradient centrifugation was used to isolate PBMCs. The sample was run on an Illumina NovaSeq 6000. TCRalpha and TCRbeta cDNA libraries were constructed by 5'RACE with constant-segment primers, with sample barcodes and unique molecular identifiers being introduced. Trizol reagent was used to extract RNA from every sample. Libraries were amplified in two PCR steps, with a second sample barcode and Illumina TruSeq adapters added in the second step. Sequencing of the libraries was done on an Illumina NovaSeq, producing 2 x 150 bp paired-end reads. Per the authors' processing: The reads were demultiplexed and collapsed into UMI-guided consensus sequences using migec v1.2.7. Using mixcr v2.1.11, the UMI consensuses were aligned to TRA and TRB V and J templates and assembled into clonotypes. A clonotype was counted as expanded or contracted only if both edgeR and NoisET called the change significant, with noise models trained on biological replicates. For edgeR calls, the cutoffs were a false discovery rate-adjusted p below 0.01 and a log2 fold-change threshold of 1. PCA with hierarchical clustering of max-normalized trajectories of the 1000 most abundant clonotypes was used as exploratory dynamics analysis. Each responding clone was given a CD4 or CD8 phenotype based on the CD4+ and CD8+ repertoires, which had been sequenced separately. The raw public data were reprocessed by TCRdb itself: fastp quality trimming at Q25, MiXCR clonotype calling, in-frame beta chains only. Rows merge per CDR3 protein into single entries with the most common DNA and genes. It is TCRdb's table, rather than the study itself, that gives the V and J calls and clone size. In this sample the table shows 350,000 to 500,000 distinct CDR3 sequences, 23% of which occur a single time. Around 12% of the sample is in the top ten clones.

Study-wide findings and limitations: SARS-CoV-2 specificity was not confirmed for the second-wave clones peaking on day 37. The study covered only a couple of mild cases, and larger cohorts including severe cases with pre-infection samples were considered necessary. From day 15 to 85, contracting clones showed balanced CD4/CD8 phenotypes, whereas a second wave of clones that expanded from day 15 to 37 leaned towards CD4+. Some responding clones were found in pre-infection memory, which suggests that pre-existing cross-reactive memory T cells took part in the SARS-CoV-2 response. Contracting CD4+ clones were found mainly in CM and EM memory subsets, while CD8+ clones were enriched in EMRA.

Source material: PBMCs or a T cell subset sorted from them (not recorded which). The receptor's source is an adult woman who had mild COVID-19 (a few samples of this study predate the infection). The sample titles of this study are shuffled in the database, so cell type and time point are left out; the donor was told from shared clones.

The CDR3 in this case is CASSEARQGRQPQHF. The base sequence is TGTGCCAGCAGTGAAGCGAGGCAGGGAAGACAGCCCCAGCATTTT. The sequence joins TRBV6-1 to TRBJ1-5; possibly the D gene is TRBD1, per 5 matching bases. Deletion took 0 bases off V and 7 bases off J, with a span of 13 bases between the germline ends. As encoded in the germline V gene, CDR1 is MNHNS while CDR2 is SASEGT. The CDR3 sequence holds 15 residues, the cysteine and phenylalanine included. Just the 45-base CDR3 DNA is kept, in frame starting at base 1.